The 24 T cell receptor beta chains reported below all come from one sample, sequenced in a study of cytomegalovirus exposure and HLA in healthy donors. Primers: 60 Vbeta forward and 13 Jbeta reverse. The repertoire was sequenced with immunoSEQ multiplex PCR; TCRdb's copy has only in-frame clones and lacks some. Of about 120,000 clones detected, around 80% appear once; the ten largest clones hold 2.1%. The sequenced material came from PBMCs. The receptors were sampled from a man aged 25 to 40 in good health and CMV-seronegative.

The chain joins TRBV7-9 to TRBJ2-7, with 7 bases lining up with TRBD1. The CDR3 extends over 15 amino acids. The junction had 15 bases not matched to a gene; V was cut back by 5 bases and J by 8 bases. Germline V gene lookup returns CDR1 SEHNR and CDR2 FQNEAQ (reference sequence). The CDR3 protein is CASSPTGTVDSKQYF. CDR3 DNA sequence: TGTGCCAGCAGCCCAACCGGGACAGTGGATAGCAAGCAGTACTTC.

The chain employs TRBV6-6 and TRBJ2-7; the match to TRBD2 covers 7 bases. The CDR3 is 14 amino acids. Germline lookup yields CDR1 MNHNY and CDR2 SVGAGI (reference sequence). Trimming removed 4 bases from V and 0 bases from J; junction bases left unmatched: 3. The CDR3 DNA is TGTGCCAGCAGTTTTGGGGGGGGCTCCTACGAGCAGTACTTC. The encoded protein is CASSFGGGSYEQYF.

The V and J genes are TRBV7-9 and TRBJ1-6; the match to TRBD1 covers 10 bases. The CDR3 is made up of 15 amino acids. Germline CDR1 reads SEHNR; CDR2 reads FQNEAQ (reference sequence). The V gene end was trimmed by 5 bases and the J gene end by 6 bases; junction bases not matched to a gene: 4. CDR3 residues: CASSQGTGVNSPLHF. The CDR3 region has the DNA TGTGCCAGCAGCCAAGGGACAGGGGTTAATTCACCCCTCCACTTT.

The V call is TRBV12-1, the J call TRBJ1-6; the table calls TRBD1, which could not be checked here. TRBV12-1 is termed a pseudogene. CDR3 length: 13 residues. The CDR3 loop is CASSFGQGPPLHF. Here the CDR3 DNA reads TGTGCCAGCAGCTTCGGACAGGGCCCACCCCTCCACTTT.

This chain joins TRBV5-1 and TRBJ2-3; 11 nucleotides agree with TRBD2. This CDR3 is 15 amino acids long. In germline, CDR1 is SGHRS, CDR2 YFSETQ. The V and J ends lost 4 bases and 2 bases, in that order; junction bases with no gene match: 3. The CDR3 spells CASSGGLADTDTQYF. The CDR3 DNA follows: TGCGCCAGCAGCGGGGGACTAGCGGACACAGATACGCAGTATTTT.

The V and J genes are TRBV6-4 and TRBJ2-1; 11 nucleotides match TRBD2. The germline V gene encodes CDR1 MRHNA and CDR2 SNTAGT. The J segment lost 6 bases and the V segment lost 6 bases, leaving 7 bases of the junction unmatched. This CDR3 is built from 15 residues. CDR3 sequence reads: CASSQLAGDSNEQFF. The CDR3 coding sequence is TGTGCCAGCAGCCAACTAGCGGGGGACTCCAATGAGCAGTTCTTC.

CDR3 in amino acids: CASSRQGPLNTEAFF. The CDR3 DNA is TGTGCCAGCAGCCGACAGGGGCCCCTGAACACTGAAGCTTTCTTT. V is TRBV5-5 and J is TRBJ1-1; 8 bases map to TRBD1. CDR3 length: 15 amino acids. V shed 4 bases, J shed 0 bases, and the junction held 5 bases outside the gene matches. The germline CDR1 and CDR2 sequences are SGHKS and YYEKEE (reference sequence).

This clone showed up just once. In nucleotides, the CDR3 is TGTGCCAGCAGTTGGGGGGGTCTCTACAATGAGCAGTTCTTC. It encodes CASSWGGLYNEQFF. The chain employs TRBV27 and TRBJ2-1, with 7 bases identical to TRBD2. Losses at the gene ends were 4 bases for V and 3 bases for J; bases not matched to a gene: 3. The germline V gene has CDR1 MNHEY and CDR2 SMNVEV (reference sequence). This CDR3 is built from 14 residues.

The rearrangement links TRBV2 to TRBJ1-5; D unresolved. The germline V gene has CDR1 SNHLY and CDR2 FYNNEI. V was shortened by 4 bases and J by 4 bases, with 8 bases between the two germline ends. The CDR3 loop spans 13 amino acids. The CDR3, as DNA: TGTGCCAGCAGTGGGGAGCATAATCAGCCCCAGCATTTT. Its translation is CASSGEHNQPQHF.

This clone has more than one count but fewer than ten. The chain employs TRBV29-1 and TRBJ1-1; no definite D call. Germline-derived CDR1 and CDR2 are SQVTM and ANQGSEA. V lost 0 bases to trimming and J lost 9 bases, with 20 bases between them. The CDR3 length is 15 residues. CDR3 DNA: TGCAGCGTTGAAGATTCCGGGCAGCGGACGGGGAAAGCTTTCTTT. Translating gives CSVEDSGQRTGKAFF. Combining the CDR3 with reference TRBV29-1 and TRBJ1-1 gives the whole variable domain SAVISQKPSRDICQRGTSLTIQCQVDSQVTMMFWYRQQPGQSLTLIATANQGSEATYESGFVIDKFPISRPNLTFSTLTVSNMSPEDSSIYLCSVEDSGQRTGKAFFGQGTRLTVV.

The rearrangement uses TRBV20-1 and TRBJ1-1; D is ambiguous. Trimming shortened V by 6 bases and J by 6 bases, and 11 bases separated the two germline ends. The length of the CDR3 is 11 residues. The germline CDR1 and CDR2 sequences are DFQATT and SNEGSKA (reference sequence). The CDR3 loop reads CSAPDFPEAFF. The CDR3 DNA reads as TGCAGTGCCCCCGACTTCCCTGAAGCTTTCTTT.

This clone was seen only once. The chain is built from TRBV7-2 and TRBJ2-7; 9 bases line up with TRBD2. V trimming: 4 bases; J trimming: 4 bases; junction bases outside the gene matches: 5. Germline V gene sequence: CDR1 SGHTA, CDR2 FQGNSA. The CDR3 sequence is 14 residues long. The CDR3 DNA follows: TGTGCCAGCAGCTCCCGGCGGGGGGGTTACGAGCAGTACTTC. This encodes CASSSRRGGYEQYF.

V gene TRBV4-2 combines with J gene TRBJ2-1; 11 nucleotides agree with TRBD1. The germline gives CDR1 LGHNA, CDR2 YNFKEQ. This CDR3 contains 17 residues. Losses at the gene ends were 3 bases for V and 3 bases for J; bases not matched to a gene: 7. The CDR3, as DNA: TGTGCCAGCAGCCATAAAAAGGGACAGGGGGACTACAATGAGCAGTTCTTC. This codes for CASSHKKGQGDYNEQFF.

In its sample, this clone was seen once. The rearrangement uses TRBV4-2 and TRBJ1-2; D ambiguous. From germline, CDR1 is LGHNA and CDR2 YNFKEQ. This CDR3 comprises 15 residues. Trimming stripped 0 bases from V and 3 bases from J, with 11 bases between. The CDR3 sequence: CASSQEERGDYGYTF. The CDR3 nucleotides read TGTGCCAGCAGCCAAGAAGAGCGTGGCGACTATGGCTACACCTTC.

CDR3 amino acids: CASSRGAGLGEKLFF. As DNA, the CDR3 is TGTGCCAGCAGCCGAGGAGCGGGACTTGGAGAAAAACTGTTTTTT. The V gene is TRBV6-5, the J gene TRBJ1-4, with D possibly being TRBD1 (5 bases). With 6 bases removed from V and 8 bases from J, the gap between germline ends came to 19 bases. In germline, CDR1 is MNHEY, CDR2 SVGAGI. The CDR3 spans 15 residues.

This rearrangement joins TRBV5-1 to TRBJ2-3, with TRBD2 matching over 14 bases. The CDR3 has 18 residues. V shed 1 base, J shed 2 bases, and the junction held 6 bases outside the gene matches. The V gene's germline CDR1 is SGHRS and CDR2 YFSETQ. The CDR3 protein is CASSLQGLAGAVTDTQYF. CDR3 in DNA: TGCGCCAGCAGCTTGCAGGGACTAGCGGGGGCGGTCACAGATACGCAGTATTTT.

This clone is a singleton in its sample. The rearrangement uses TRBV10-3 and TRBJ1-1; D possibly corresponds to TRBD1 (5 bases). Trimming took 7 bases from V and 1 from J, leaving 10 bases between them. Germline V gene data show CDR1 as ENHRY and CDR2 as SYGVKD. This CDR3 spans 13 amino acids. This CDR3 reads CAITGGGNTEAFF. CDR3 coding DNA: TGTGCCATCACCGGGGGGGGGAACACTGAAGCTTTCTTT.

V gene TRBV9 combines with J gene TRBJ1-1; D is unresolved. Trimming cost V 2 bases and J 1 base, with 9 bases left between them. Germline-derived CDR1 and CDR2 are SGDLS and YYNGEE. This CDR3 has 14 amino acids. The CDR3: CASSVLAENTEAFF. In DNA, the CDR3 is TGTGCCAGCAGCGTTCTAGCGGAGAACACTGAAGCTTTCTTT.

The rearrangement links TRBV7-7 to TRBJ1-6; weak D call: TRBD1 (5 bases). Germline lookup yields CDR1 SSHAT and CDR2 FNYEAQ (reference sequence). V shed 6 bases and J shed 5 bases, with 8 bases lying between them. CDR3 length: 13 residues. The CDR3 sequence is CASSLQDNSPLHF. The CDR3 coding sequence is TGTGCCAGCAGTTTACAGGATAATTCACCCCTCCACTTT.

The V and J genes are TRBV7-2 and TRBJ2-7; the D gene is possibly TRBD1 (6 bases). The CDR3 contains 14 residues. Germline V gene lookup returns CDR1 SGHTA and CDR2 FQGNSA. V lost 4 bases and J 2 bases, leaving 12 bases between the germline ends. CDR3 in DNA: TGTGCCAGCAGCTCCCCGCAGGGGCCCTACGAGCAGTACTTC. It specifies CASSSPQGPYEQYF.

The rearrangement links TRBV4-2 to TRBJ1-1; no reliable D call. With 2 bases removed from V and 4 bases from J, the gap between germline ends came to 11 bases. There are 14 residues in the CDR3. Germline V CDR1 and CDR2: LGHNA, YNFKEQ. The CDR3 region is CASSQPAAGTEAFF. In DNA form, the CDR3 reads TGTGCCAGCAGCCAACCCGCGGCGGGCACTGAAGCTTTCTTT.

V usage is TRBV6-1 and J usage is TRBJ1-6; the D gene is possibly TRBD1 (6 bases). Germline assignment: CDR1 MNHNS and CDR2 SASEGT. The V end lost 2 bases, the J end lost 7 bases, and 12 bases lay between the germline ends. The CDR3 contains 15 residues. The CDR3 sequence is CASSEFTGQNSPLHF. The CDR3 DNA is TGTGCCAGCAGTGAATTTACAGGGCAGAATTCACCCCTCCACTTT.

The CDR3 sequence: CASSETPRTGGDYEQYF. In nucleotides, the CDR3 is TGTGCCAGCAGTGAAACTCCCCGGACAGGGGGCGATTACGAGCAGTACTTC. The gene calls are TRBV6-1 and TRBJ2-7, with 11 bases that match TRBD1. The length of the CDR3 is 17 residues. The germline CDR1 and CDR2 sequences are MNHNS and SASEGT. The V and J ends lost 2 bases and 4 bases, in that order; junction bases with no gene match: 10.

This clone was counted a single time. The chain has TRBV28 and TRBJ2-3; 10 nucleotides match TRBD2. V trimming: 6 bases; J trimming: 0 bases; junction bases outside the gene matches: 3. Germline lookup yields CDR1 MDHEN and CDR2 SYDVKM. CDR3 size: 15 residues. The DNA for the CDR3 is TGTGCCAGCAGGGCTAGCGGGGGAAGCACAGATACGCAGTATTTT. Its translation: CASRASGGSTDTQYF. Full variable domain (remainder filled in from reference TRBV28 and TRBJ2-3): DVKVTQSSRYLVKRTGEKVFLECVQDMDHENMFWYRQDPGLGLRLIYFSYDVKMKEKGDIPEGYSVSREKKERFSLILESASTNQTSMYLCASRASGGSTDTQYFGPGTRLTVL.